A single sample gave rise to the 6 T cell receptor beta chains below, sequenced in a study of cytomegalovirus exposure and HLA in healthy donors. Some clones are missing from TCRdb's copy, which holds only in-frame ones; the method was immunoSEQ multiplex PCR. The sample shows some 110,000 clones, around 86% of them seen only once. The sequencing input was PBMCs. Every receptor here comes from a young woman in good health and CMV-seropositive.

The V call is TRBV28, the J call TRBJ1-6, with 8 bases that match TRBD1. The CDR3 extends over 19 amino acids. J lost 8 bases, V lost 5 bases, and 20 bases had no gene match. CDR1 is MDHEN and CDR2 is SYDVKM in the germline V gene. CDR3 residues: CASSRLRQGPEFLDSPLHF. For the CDR3, the DNA is TGTGCCAGCAGTCGTCTCAGACAGGGGCCGGAGTTCTTGGATTCACCCCTCCACTTT.

This chain links TRBV10-2 with TRBJ2-7; TRBD2 aligns across 8 bases. Germline V gives CDR1 WSHSY, CDR2 SAAADI. With V trimmed by 2 bases and J by 3 bases, 0 bases remained unmatched. The length of the CDR3 is 13 residues. The CDR3 DNA is TGCGCCAGCAGTGAGGGGACTAGCTACGAGCAGTACTTC. Protein: CASSEGTSYEQYF.

The chain combines TRBV30 with TRBJ2-3, with TRBD2 identical over 12 bases. The V and J ends lost 7 bases and 0 bases, in that order; junction bases with no gene match: 2. CDR1 is GTSNPN, CDR2 SVGIG, per germline (reference sequence). There are 14 residues in the CDR3. The DNA for the CDR3 is TGTGCCTACGGACTAGCGGGGAGCACAGATACGCAGTATTTT. This encodes CAYGLAGSTDTQYF.

This clone appeared a few times. The genes are TRBV9 and TRBJ2-1; 12 nucleotides match TRBD2. This CDR3 region has 14 residues. Per germline, CDR1 SGDLS and CDR2 YYNGEE. Germline trimming cut 4 bases from V and 8 bases from J; bases unmatched to any gene: 4. CDR3 coding DNA: TGTGCCAGCAGCTTAAGACTAGCGGGGGATGAGCAGTTCTTC. This codes for CASSLRLAGDEQFF.

CDR3: CASSRDYSNTGELFF. Written as DNA, the CDR3 is TGTGCCAGCTCCCGGGACTACTCGAACACCGGGGAGCTGTTTTTT. The V and J genes are TRBV5-5 and TRBJ2-2; 7 bases line up with TRBD2. The CDR3 has 15 amino acids. Trimming took 7 bases from V and 0 from J; bases not matched to a gene: 6. CDR1 and CDR2 from the germline V gene are SGHKS and YYEKEE (reference sequence).

This chain joins TRBV9 and TRBJ2-5, with TRBD2 matching over 11 bases. The CDR3 is made up of 16 amino acids. Germline V CDR1 and CDR2: SGDLS, YYNGEE. J lost 4 bases, V lost 4 bases, and 9 bases had no gene match. CDR3 protein: CASSFSGRAGGETQYF. The CDR3 DNA reads as TGTGCCAGCAGCTTTAGCGGGAGGGCGGGAGGAGAGACCCAGTACTTC.